This entry describes one T cell receptor (beta chain). The data stem from a study of blood T cell repertoires in COVID-19. Produced via immunoSEQ multiplex PCR; TCRdb's table is partial and in-frame only. The table shows some 250,000 clones, with 86% occurring only once. Germline loops: CDR1 LNHDA, CDR2 SQIVND (reference sequence). The CDR3 consists of 15 residues. Trimming cost V 5 bases and J 3 bases; bases outside gene matches: 9. Sequencing was carried out using peripheral blood. The TCR comes from a woman under 40 who had recovered from COVID-19. The chain carries TRBV19 and TRBJ2-5; 7 nucleotides line up with TRBD2. The chain's CDR3 is CASSAPLGGKETQYF. As DNA, the CDR3 is TGTGCCAGTAGTGCACCCCTGGGGGGGAAAGAGACCCAGTACTTC.